The clone carrying this TCR beta chain was seen at least ten times. Its target is not known. The data originate from a study of human T cells and chemical hapten exposure. Overall study findings and caveats: Alopecia affected the donors, so their immune response may differ from healthy people's.

Stated time point: patch test 3, about 24 weeks after DPC sensitization. The treatment was: therapeutic diphenylcyclopropenone sensitization with weekly scalp DPC. TCRdb passed the RACE reads through MiXCR, listing each CDR3 protein once. The sample shows 70,000 to 90,000 distinct CDR3 sequences, about 10% of them seen only once. The CDR3 contains 14 residues. The germline V gene encodes CDR1 SQVTM and CDR2 ANQGSEA. The V end was cut by 3 bases, the J end by 1 base, with 11 bases between. The sample was whole blood, taken in connection with sensitization to the hapten diphenylcyclopropenone (DPC). This sequence joins TRBV29-1 and TRBJ2-3; D may be TRBD1 (5 bases). This TCR was sampled from a woman between 50 and 59 years old with alopecia areata. Some clones in this sample may be carry-over from other donors' samples. The CDR3 region has the DNA TGCAGCGTTGACATACAGGCTGGCACAGATACGCAGTATTTT. Amino acids: CSVDIQAGTDTQYF.